The 21 T cell receptor beta chains reported below all come from one sample, sequenced in a study of cytotoxic CD8 clonotypes in ibrutinib-treated CLL. Sequenced by immunoSEQ multiplex PCR; TCRdb stores in-frame clones only, minus some. The repertoire has some 290,000 clones, around four fifths of them found once; the top ten carry about 6.7%. This specimen consisted of PBMCs, obtained before ibrutinib treatment. The receptor set was obtained from a human donor with chronic lymphocytic leukemia.

The chain links TRBV4-1 to TRBJ2-3, with TRBD2 matching over 9 bases. The V gene's germline CDR1 is MGHRA and CDR2 YSYEKL. Unmatched junction bases numbered 7, after V lost 1 base and J lost 2 bases. CDR3 length: 17 amino acids. CDR3 coding DNA: TGCGCCAGCAGCCAAGCAGGTCTAGCGGGATTCACAGATACGCAGTATTTT. This codes for CASSQAGLAGFTDTQYF.

The chain has TRBV12-5 and TRBJ1-2; D call uncertain. The CDR3 covers 13 residues. Between the trimmed V and J ends, which lost 0 bases and 5 bases, there was a span of 7 bases. CDR1 and CDR2 (germline): LGHNT, FRNRAP. CDR3 sequence: CASGLVNGYGYTF. CDR3 sequence (DNA): TGTGCTAGTGGTTTGGTAAACGGGTATGGCTACACCTTC.

The chain couples TRBV10-3 to TRBJ1-5; a possible D gene is TRBD1 (6 bases). CDR1 and CDR2 from the germline V gene are ENHRY and SYGVKD. The CDR3 covers 13 residues. The ends were cut back, 7 bases at V and 7 bases at J, with 14 bases in the middle. CDR3: CAIKGGEVQPQHF. The DNA of the CDR3 is TGTGCCATCAAGGGGGGGGAGGTCCAGCCCCAGCATTTT.

The chain recombines TRBV9 with TRBJ2-2; a possible D gene is TRBD1 (6 bases). V dropped 4 bases and J dropped 1 base, with 11 bases sitting between them. This CDR3 has 15 residues. From germline, CDR1 is SGDLS and CDR2 YYNGEE. The CDR3 coding sequence is TGTGCCAGCAGCAAACGGGGACAGAACACCGGGGAGCTGTTTTTT. Its protein is CASSKRGQNTGELFF.

The chain links TRBV29-1 to TRBJ1-1; weak D call: TRBD1 (5 bases). From germline, CDR1 is SQVTM and CDR2 ANQGSEA. CDR3 length: 14 amino acids. Between the trimmed V and J ends, which lost 6 bases and 5 bases, there was a span of 19 bases. Here the CDR3 DNA reads TGCAGCGTCGGTCCCTTGGCGGGGGGTACTGAAGCTTTCTTT. It is translated as CSVGPLAGGTEAFF.

The chain carries TRBV6-5 and TRBJ2-7, with TRBD1 matching over 7 bases. Trimming at V came to 7 bases and at J to 3 bases, leaving 12 bases not matched to a gene. This CDR3 region has 15 residues. In germline, CDR1 is MNHEY, CDR2 SVGAGI. DNA for the CDR3: TGTGCCAGCAAAGCAACAGGGGAGTCTTACTACGAGCAGTACTTC. Translated: CASKATGESYYEQYF.

The chain has TRBV28 and TRBJ1-5; D remains ambiguous. Germline CDR1 MDHEN, CDR2 SYDVKM. With 6 bases removed from V and 0 bases from J, the gap between germline ends came to 21 bases. The CDR3 has 18 residues. The CDR3 sequence is CASSPGWAAAYSNQPQHF. The CDR3 DNA is TGTGCCAGCAGCCCGGGTTGGGCAGCAGCGTATAGCAATCAGCCCCAGCATTTT.

The chain recombines TRBV11-2 with TRBJ1-4; 11 bases line up with TRBD1. This CDR3 has 15 residues. V shed 2 bases, J shed 8 bases, and the junction held 4 bases outside the gene matches. The V gene's germline CDR1 is SGHAT and CDR2 FQNNGV. The CDR3 coding sequence is TGTGCCAGCAGCTTAATGGGACAGGGGGGCGAAAAACTGTTTTTT. The encoded protein is CASSLMGQGGEKLFF.

V gene TRBV7-3 combines with J gene TRBJ2-1; D is uncertain. With 5 bases removed from V and 1 base from J, the gap between germline ends came to 12 bases. Germline-derived CDR1 and CDR2 are SGHTA and FQGTGA. This CDR3 region has 15 residues. CDR3 sequence reads: CASSPLGGSYNEQFF. CDR3 coding DNA: TGTGCCAGCAGCCCCCTCGGCGGATCCTACAATGAGCAGTTCTTC.

The chain is built from TRBV27 and TRBJ2-7; TRBD1 might be the D (5 bases). The CDR3 extends over 14 amino acids. V was trimmed by 5 bases and J by 5 bases, leaving 16 bases between them. Germline CDR1 reads MNHEY; CDR2 reads SMNVEV (reference sequence). CDR3 nucleotides: TGTGCCAGCAGTCCCATGGGCAGGGCGAACGAGCAGTACTTC. Its translation: CASSPMGRANEQYF.

The CDR3 loop reads CSAGDTGEAFF. The CDR3 DNA is TGCAGCGCCGGGGACACGGGGGAAGCTTTCTTT. The chain couples TRBV29-1 to TRBJ1-1, with D possibly being TRBD1 (6 bases). The V gene's germline CDR1 is SQVTM and CDR2 ANQGSEA. This CDR3 spans 11 amino acids. Trimming cost V 7 bases and J 8 bases, with 14 bases left between them.

This sequence joins TRBV7-9 and TRBJ1-1; D remains ambiguous. From germline, CDR1 is SEHNR and CDR2 FQNEAQ (reference sequence). Trimming removed 0 bases at V and 1 base at J, with 6 bases between. This CDR3 region has 14 residues. The CDR3 DNA sequence: TGTGCCAGCAGCTTAGCTGGGAGGAACACTGAAGCTTTCTTT. Translated, it gives CASSLAGRNTEAFF.

The chain combines TRBV11-2 with TRBJ2-1; D not resolved. Trimming cost V 2 bases and J 4 bases, with 9 bases left between them. The germline V gene encodes CDR1 SGHAT and CDR2 FQNNGV. CDR3 size: 14 residues. CDR3 DNA sequence: TGTGCCAGCAGCTTACTCGCACGGTACAATGAGCAGTTCTTC. Amino acids: CASSLLARYNEQFF.

This chain uses TRBV28 with TRBJ2-1, with D hard to call. The CDR3 covers 17 residues. Per the germline V gene, CDR1 is MDHEN and CDR2 is SYDVKM. V shed 5 bases and J shed 0 bases, with 17 bases lying between them. The CDR3 nucleotides read TGTGCCAGCAGTGCCAGAACACAGCGAAGCTCCTACAATGAGCAGTTCTTC. Encoded protein: CASSARTQRSSYNEQFF. The variable domain in full, completed from reference TRBV28 and TRBJ2-1, reads DVKVTQSSRYLVKRTGEKVFLECVQDMDHENMFWYRQDPGLGLRLIYFSYDVKMKEKGDIPEGYSVSREKKERFSLILESASTNQTSMYLCASSARTQRSSYNEQFFGPGTRLTVL.

The chain recombines TRBV28 with TRBJ2-7, with 9 bases matching TRBD2. Germline assignment: CDR1 MDHEN and CDR2 SYDVKM. The CDR3 contains 14 residues. With 10 bases clipped from V and 2 bases from J, the junction kept 9 bases outside the gene matches. Written as DNA, the CDR3 is TGTGCCACCCTGGTAGCGGGAGTCACCTACGAGCAGTACTTC. This codes for CATLVAGVTYEQYF.

This CDR3 reads CASSTRTITGELFF. CDR3 DNA sequence: TGTGCCAGCAGCACCCGGACTATTACCGGGGAGCTGTTTTTT. The chain recombines TRBV7-2 with TRBJ2-2, with TRBD2 as a possible D gene (6 bases). Trimming left V 5 bases short and J 5 bases short, with 12 bases between. Germline values: CDR1 SGHTA, CDR2 FQGNSA. The CDR3 runs 14 residues.

This clone occurred once. An end of the junction differs from the germline gene, which may be a read error. This chain joins TRBV7-9 and TRBJ2-1, with 10 bases aligning to TRBD2. CDR3 length: 18 amino acids. Germline CDR1 is SEHNR and CDR2 is FQNEAQ (reference sequence). The CDR3 bases are TGTGCCAGCACCTTAAGTGGAGGGACTAGCGAAAACTACAATGAGCAGTTCTTC. This translates into CASTLSGGTSENYNEQFF.

This clone has just one count. The chain carries TRBV7-2 and TRBJ2-3; TRBD2 aligns across 9 bases. Germline-derived CDR1 and CDR2 are SGHTA and FQGNSA. The CDR3 sequence is 18 residues long. Germline trimming cut 0 bases from V and 6 bases from J; bases unmatched to any gene: 13. Here the CDR3 reads CASSLAYSVGAGGDTQYF. CDR3 DNA: TGTGCCAGCAGCTTAGCCTACTCTGTTGGCGCGGGAGGGGATACGCAGTATTTT.

The rearrangement uses TRBV19 and TRBJ1-2, with D perhaps matching TRBD1 (5 bases). V lost 9 bases, J lost 7 bases, and 12 bases lay in between. The V gene's germline CDR1 is LNHDA and CDR2 SQIVND (reference sequence). This CDR3 is built from 11 residues. In nucleotides, the CDR3 is TGTGCCAGCAGTGAGGGGCTTGGCTACACCTTC. It yields the protein CASSEGLGYTF. Full variable domain (rest looked up from reference TRBV19 and TRBJ1-2): DGGITQSPKYLFRKEGQNVTLSCEQNLNHDAMYWYRQDPGQGLRLIYYSQIVNDFQKGDIAEGYSVSREKKESFPLTVTSAQKNPTAFYLCASSEGLGYTFGSGTRLTVV.

The chain is built from TRBV28 and TRBJ2-7, with D maybe TRBD2 (5 bases). V was clipped by 8 bases and J by 7 bases, with 21 bases between them. The CDR3 is 14 residues long. CDR1 MDHEN and CDR2 SYDVKM come from the germline V gene. DNA of the CDR3: TGTGCCAGCCTTGCTAGTAGGGAGTGGGATGAGCAGTACTTC. Amino acid sequence: CASLASREWDEQYF.

V gene TRBV29-1 combines with J gene TRBJ1-1; D is possibly TRBD1 (6 bases). The CDR3 consists of 13 residues. The V gene lost 4 bases and the J gene lost 7 bases, with 16 bases spanning the gap. The germline V gene encodes CDR1 SQVTM and CDR2 ANQGSEA. The CDR3 nucleotides read TGCAGCGTTGTAGTTGGGGGGCATGGTGAAGCTTTCTTT. Translation: CSVVVGGHGEAFF. Variable domain in full (rest from reference TRBV29-1 and TRBJ1-1): SAVISQKPSRDICQRGTSLTIQCQVDSQVTMMFWYRQQPGQSLTLIATANQGSEATYESGFVIDKFPISRPNLTFSTLTVSNMSPEDSSIYLCSVVVGGHGEAFFGQGTRLTVV.